The 19 T cell receptor beta chains below all came from one sample that was sequenced in a study of Tregs in tolerant kidney transplant recipients (dated by TCRdb to between 2017 and 2020). The library was produced with the immunoSEQ multiplex PCR assay. This immuneACCESS table, as held by TCRdb, lists in-frame sequences with V and J called but not all clones. Of the missing ones, under half trace to an unresolved V gene in checked studies; the others have no known cause. This sample is represented by about 60,000 clones; just under 95% of them were singletons. Clones ranked in the top ten supply about a tenth of the sample. This specimen's time point label, per the study, means: blood sample drawn before combined kidney and bone marrow transplant. The material was CD8+ T cells from blood, obtained before the transplant. Receptors were obtained from a human donor who received a combined kidney and bone marrow transplant.

The chain is built from TRBV7-2 and TRBJ2-2, with D maybe TRBD1 (6 bases). The V end was cut by 3 bases, the J end by 7 bases, with 18 bases between. This CDR3 is built from 16 residues. The germline gives CDR1 SGHTA, CDR2 FQGNSA. The CDR3 sequence: CASSFPTGSKVGELFF. CDR3 nucleotide sequence: TGTGCCAGCAGCTTCCCGACAGGTTCAAAAGTCGGGGAGCTGTTTTTT.

The CDR3 here is CASSPLGHPSEQYF. DNA of the CDR3: TGTGCCAGCAGCCCCCTGGGACACCCGTCGGAGCAGTACTTC. This sequence joins TRBV11-3 and TRBJ2-7, with D maybe TRBD1 (6 bases). This CDR3 has 14 residues. The germline CDR1 and CDR2 sequences are SGHNT and YENEEA. Trimming removed 5 bases at V and 7 bases at J, with 18 bases between.

V and J are TRBV19 and TRBJ2-7; 7 bases map to TRBD1. Trimming took 5 bases from V and 0 from J; bases not matched to a gene: 4. Germline values: CDR1 LNHDA, CDR2 SQIVND (reference sequence). The CDR3 sequence is 14 residues long. For the CDR3, the DNA is TGTGCCAGTAGTTACAGGGGCAGCTCCTACGAGCAGTACTTC. Its translation: CASSYRGSSYEQYF.

This chain connects TRBV19 to TRBJ2-1; 8 bases agree with TRBD2. The CDR3 sequence is 16 residues long. Trimming at V came to 3 bases and at J to 2 bases, leaving 6 bases not matched to a gene. Germline lookup yields CDR1 LNHDA and CDR2 SQIVND (reference sequence). The CDR3 coding sequence is TGTGCCAGTAGTATCCCCGTCGGGGGGGCCTACAATGAGCAGTTCTTC. This gives the protein CASSIPVGGAYNEQFF.

The V and J genes are TRBV9 and TRBJ2-2, with D possibly being TRBD2 (6 bases). CDR1 SGDLS and CDR2 YYNGEE come from the germline V gene. The CDR3 totals 13 residues. V was clipped by 0 bases and J by 7 bases, with 7 bases between them. CDR3 in amino acids: CASSVAGVGELFF. The CDR3 DNA reads TGTGCCAGCAGCGTAGCGGGAGTCGGGGAGCTGTTTTTT. Based on the CDR3 plus reference TRBV9 and TRBJ2-2, the full variable domain is DSGVTQTPKHLITATGQRVTLRCSPRSGDLSVYWYQQSLDQGLQFLIQYYNGEERAKGNILERFSAQQFPDLHSELNLSSLELGDSALYFCASSVAGVGELFFGEGSRLTVL.

This chain links TRBV19 with TRBJ2-1; TRBD2 matches at 7 bases. The length of the CDR3 is 15 residues. The germline V gene has CDR1 LNHDA and CDR2 SQIVND (reference sequence). Trimming cost V 5 bases and J 7 bases; bases outside gene matches: 11. The CDR3 bases are TGTGCCAGTAGTCCCCGGTCGGGACTATTGAATGAGCAGTTCTTC. This encodes CASSPRSGLLNEQFF.

This rearrangement joins TRBV19 to TRBJ2-7; no reliable D call. Germline CDR1 and CDR2: LNHDA and SQIVND (reference sequence). The CDR3 length is 15 residues. Trimming pared 0 bases from V and 2 bases from J, leaving 11 bases between. The chain's CDR3 is CASSIDIALAYEQYF. The DNA for the CDR3 is TGTGCCAGTAGTATAGATATAGCCCTAGCCTACGAGCAGTACTTC. Variable domain in full (rest from reference TRBV19 and TRBJ2-7): DGGITQSPKYLFRKEGQNVTLSCEQNLNHDAMYWYRQDPGQGLRLIYYSQIVNDFQKGDIAEGYSVSREKKESFPLTVTSAQKNPTAFYLCASSIDIALAYEQYFGPGTRLTVT.

The CDR3 sequence is CASSSGAGVARDTQYF. CDR3 nucleotides: TGTGCCAGCAGCTCCGGAGCGGGGGTGGCGAGAGATACGCAGTATTTT. The J gene is TRBJ2-3, the V gene TRBV5-6; 8 nucleotides line up with TRBD2. The V gene end was trimmed by 3 bases and the J gene end by 5 bases; junction bases not matched to a gene: 11. This CDR3 is 16 amino acids long. Germline CDR1 reads SGHDT; CDR2 reads YYEEEE.

This clone came up once. This sequence joins TRBV4-3 and TRBJ2-3; 8 bases agree with TRBD1. CDR3 length: 18 amino acids. V was pared by 3 bases and J by 3 bases, with 14 bases of the junction left unmatched. Germline V gives CDR1 LGHNA, CDR2 YSLEER. CDR3 sequence reads: CASSHTFVGTGDTDTQYF. The CDR3 DNA reads TGCGCCAGCAGCCATACTTTTGTCGGGACAGGCGATACAGATACGCAGTATTTT.

The chain is built from TRBV25-1 and TRBJ2-1; D may be TRBD2 (6 bases). Germline-derived CDR1 and CDR2 are MGHDK and SYGVNS. There are 13 residues in the CDR3. V was trimmed by 0 bases and J by 12 bases, leaving 12 bases between them. The CDR3 loop is CASSEYRGRWQFF. DNA of the CDR3: TGTGCCAGCAGTGAATATCGGGGGAGGTGGCAGTTCTTC.

The CDR3 sequence: CASSQVTGREQYF. CDR3 nucleotides: TGCGCCAGCAGCCAAGTCACAGGGCGCGAGCAGTACTTC. V usage is TRBV4-1 and J usage is TRBJ2-7, with D tentatively TRBD1 (6 bases). Germline CDR1 and CDR2: MGHRA and YSYEKL. The CDR3 loop spans 13 amino acids. Trimming shortened V by 1 base and J by 6 bases, and 10 bases separated the two germline ends.

Only a few counts were recorded for this clone. This CDR3 reads CASISDSGNTIYF. DNA for the CDR3: TGTGCCAGCATTTCAGATTCTGGAAACACCATATATTTT. This chain links TRBV28 with TRBJ1-3; no firm D call. The V gene lost 7 bases and the J gene lost 1 base, with 8 bases spanning the gap. CDR1 and CDR2 from the germline V gene are MDHEN and SYDVKM. The CDR3 covers 13 residues.

This chain connects TRBV19 to TRBJ1-6; TRBD1 is a possible D gene (6 bases). The length of the CDR3 is 14 residues. Trimming removed 7 bases at V and 3 bases at J, with 10 bases between. The V gene's germline CDR1 is LNHDA and CDR2 SQIVND (reference sequence). The CDR3 DNA reads TGTGCCAGTACAGAGGGGGACTATAATTCACCCCTCCACTTT. Translation gives CASTEGDYNSPLHF.

The chain joins TRBV4-3 to TRBJ1-6, with 8 bases fitting TRBD1. The CDR3 has 14 residues. With 3 bases clipped from V and 7 bases from J, the junction kept 2 bases outside the gene matches. Germline assignment: CDR1 LGHNA and CDR2 YSLEER. CDR3 amino acids: CASSQDRANSPLHF. For the CDR3, the DNA is TGCGCCAGCAGCCAGGACAGGGCGAATTCACCCCTCCACTTT.

This clone has more than one count but fewer than ten. The gene calls are TRBV14 and TRBJ2-1, with 9 nucleotides matching TRBD2. This CDR3 comprises 16 residues. V shed 5 bases, J shed 5 bases, and the junction held 10 bases outside the gene matches. Germline V CDR1 and CDR2: SGHDN, FVKESK. The CDR3 DNA is TGTGCCAGCAGCGAACAGACTAGCGGTTACAACAATGAGCAGTTCTTC. This sequence encodes CASSEQTSGYNNEQFF.

The genes are TRBV9 and TRBJ2-1; 8 bases are a match to TRBD2. The J segment lost 0 bases and the V segment lost 7 bases, leaving 9 bases of the junction unmatched. CDR3 length equals 16 residues. Germline V gives CDR1 SGDLS, CDR2 YYNGEE. The CDR3 sequence: CASSPGAGGSYNEQFF. The CDR3 DNA follows: TGTGCCAGCTCCCCCGGGGCGGGGGGCTCCTACAATGAGCAGTTCTTC.

As for this clone: Other DNA sequences in this specimen translate into the identical CDR3. This chain links TRBV27 with TRBJ2-1; weak D call: TRBD1 (5 bases). The CDR3 spans 13 residues. Germline CDR1 MNHEY, CDR2 SMNVEV (reference sequence). Trimming left V 2 bases short and J 3 bases short, with 5 bases between. This chain's CDR3 is CASSLDSYNEQFF. In DNA form, the CDR3 reads TGTGCCAGCAGTTTAGACAGCTACAATGAGCAGTTCTTC.

CDR3 in DNA: TGTGCCAGCAGCTTAGAGGCTAGCGGGGGCTCCCAAGAGACCCAGTACTTC. Translated: CASSLEASGGSQETQYF. V is TRBV7-6 and J is TRBJ2-5; the match to TRBD2 covers 10 bases. CDR3 length: 17 residues. Trimming at V came to 1 base and at J to 1 base, leaving 6 bases not matched to a gene. Germline assignment: CDR1 SGHVS and CDR2 FNYEAQ.

The V and J genes are TRBV4-2 and TRBJ2-3; 10 bases are a match to TRBD2. With V trimmed by 5 bases and J by 1 base, 3 bases remained unmatched. The CDR3 sequence is 15 residues long. Germline V gene lookup returns CDR1 LGHNA and CDR2 YNFKEQ. The CDR3 here is CASSYLAGGTDTQYF. CDR3 sequence (DNA): TGTGCCAGCAGCTATCTAGCGGGGGGCACAGATACGCAGTATTTT.